A single sample is the source of the 14 T cell receptor beta chains below, sequenced in a study of patients with pleural tuberculosis. MiXCR was run by TCRdb on the reads, yielding one entry per CDR3 protein. The table lists 45,000 to 55,000 distinct CDR3 sequences, 7.3% of them singletons. These receptors came from a human donor with pleural tuberculosis.

This clonotype was detected many times. The rearrangement links TRBV11-2 to TRBJ2-7; possible D gene TRBD2, 5 bases. The V end was cut by 4 bases, the J end by 2 bases, with 12 bases between. CDR1 and CDR2 (germline): SGHAT, FQNNGV. There are 14 residues in the CDR3. In DNA, the CDR3 is TGTGCCAGCAGCTCAGAAGGCGGGCCCTACGAGCAGTACGTC. Protein sequence: CASSSEGGPYEQYV.

The chain combines TRBV25-1 with TRBJ1-6; TRBD1 matches at 9 bases. The CDR3 has 14 amino acids. The germline gives CDR1 MGHDK, CDR2 SYGVNS. The junction had 5 bases not matched to a gene; V was cut back by 6 bases and J by 8 bases. The CDR3 sequence: CASRKRQGDSPLHF. Written as DNA, the CDR3 is TGTGCCAGCAGGAAAAGACAGGGGGATTCACCCCTCCACTTT.

This clonotype was detected ten times or more. This sequence joins TRBV20-1 and TRBJ1-2; TRBD1 matches at 7 bases. Germline assignment: CDR1 DFQATT and CDR2 SNEGSKA (reference sequence). After removal of 6 bases from V and 10 bases from J, the junction contained 11 bases not matched to a gene. The CDR3 consists of 12 residues. The CDR3 protein is CSATGTVRDYTF. DNA for the CDR3: TGCAGTGCAACCGGGACAGTACGTGACTACACCTTC.

This clonotype was counted between two and nine times. This sequence joins TRBV12-3 or TRBV12-4 and TRBJ1-2; D call uncertain. The CDR3 consists of 15 residues. Trimming pared 2 bases from V and 1 base from J, leaving 11 bases between. CDR3 DNA: TGTGCCAGCAGTTTATTCGCGCGGAATAACTATGGCTACACCTTC. This gives the protein CASSLFARNNYGYTF.

Many counts were recorded for this clonotype. The chain employs TRBV20-1 and TRBJ2-1, with D unclear. Germline assignment: CDR1 DFQATT and CDR2 SNEGSKA (reference sequence). The CDR3 length is 11 residues. V gave up 4 bases and J gave up 4 bases, with 5 bases separating them. The DNA of the CDR3 is TGCAGTGCTAACCGGTACAATGAGCAGTTCTTC. It encodes CSANRYNEQFF.

There are a few counts of this clonotype. The chain employs TRBV19 and TRBJ1-5; 8 bases line up with TRBD1. Trimming cost V 7 bases and J 6 bases; bases outside gene matches: 14. This CDR3 comprises 16 residues. The V gene's germline CDR1 is LNHDA and CDR2 SQIVND (reference sequence). CDR3 protein: CASTETGTGFFQPQHF. The DNA for the CDR3 is TGTGCCAGTACCGAAACCGGGACAGGTTTTTTTCAGCCCCAGCATTTT.

This clonotype was seen only a few times. This rearrangement joins TRBV29-1 to TRBJ1-2, with 9 bases aligning to TRBD1. V gave up 6 bases and J gave up 3 bases; unmatched junction bases: 5. In germline, CDR1 is SQVTM, CDR2 ANQGSEA. The CDR3 loop spans 13 amino acids. In DNA form, the CDR3 reads TGCAGCGTCGGACAGGGGACCGACTATGGCTACACCTTC. This sequence encodes CSVGQGTDYGYTF.

This clonotype was seen at least ten times. The chain has TRBV2 and TRBJ2-7; 8 bases map to TRBD1. The CDR3 loop spans 12 amino acids. V lost 6 bases to trimming and J lost 4 bases; unmatched junction nucleotides: 2. CDR1 SNHLY and CDR2 FYNNEI come from the germline V gene. Here the CDR3 DNA reads TGTGCCAGCAGCGACAGGGGATACGAGCAGTACTTC. It yields the protein CASSDRGYEQYF.

This clonotype has ten or more counts. The chain employs TRBV19 and TRBJ1-2; TRBD1 aligns across 10 bases. V lost 6 bases to trimming and J lost 2 bases; unmatched junction nucleotides: 3. This CDR3 is built from 14 residues. Germline V gene sequence: CDR1 LNHDA, CDR2 SQIVND (reference sequence). CDR3 sequence (DNA): TGTGCCAGTAGGAGACAGGGGGCGAACTATGGCTACACCTTC. This encodes CASRRQGANYGYTF.

This clonotype was recorded many times. This chain uses TRBV20-1 with TRBJ2-1; 8 positions agree with TRBD2. The CDR3 covers 15 residues. With 0 bases clipped from V and 4 bases from J, the junction kept 5 bases outside the gene matches. Per the germline V gene, CDR1 is DFQATT and CDR2 is SNEGSKA (reference sequence). The CDR3 loop reads CSARDHVAGYNEQFF. In nucleotides, the CDR3 is TGCAGTGCTAGAGATCATGTAGCGGGGTACAATGAGCAGTTCTTC.

This clonotype was seen many times. The J gene is TRBJ1-5, the V gene TRBV6-2 or TRBV6-3; 7 bases are shared with TRBD1. The CDR3 is made up of 16 amino acids. V lost 4 bases, J lost 4 bases, and 10 bases stayed unmatched. The germline V gene has CDR1 MNHEY and CDR2 SVGEGT. CDR3 residues: CASSSSWDSLNQPQHF. DNA for the CDR3: TGTGCCAGCAGTTCCTCATGGGACAGTTTAAATCAGCCCCAGCATTTT.

This clonotype was observed many times. The chain is built from TRBV12-3 or TRBV12-4 and TRBJ2-3, with TRBD2 matching 9 bases. The CDR3 is made up of 15 amino acids. V was clipped by 5 bases and J by 0 bases; unmatched bases: 3. CDR3 nucleotide sequence: TGTGCCAGCAGTCCCCTAGCGGGGAGCACAGATACGCAGTATTTT. Protein product: CASSPLAGSTDTQYF.

This clonotype has ten or more counts. This chain uses TRBV11-2 with TRBJ2-1; D call uncertain. V was pared by 1 base and J by 1 base, with 8 bases between. The CDR3 has 15 residues. Per the germline V gene, CDR1 is SGHAT and CDR2 is FQNNGV. CDR3 DNA: TGTGCCAGCAGCTTAGGGGCCAGTTCCTACAATGAGCAGTTCTTC. Protein sequence: CASSLGASSYNEQFF.

The sample holds a few counts of this clonotype. The V call is TRBV2, the J call TRBJ1-4; D is possibly TRBD1 (6 bases). The CDR3 is made up of 14 amino acids. V was pared by 3 bases and J by 6 bases, with 11 bases between. Germline CDR1 reads SNHLY; CDR2 reads FYNNEI. CDR3 protein: CASSDRGGDEKLFF. In DNA form, the CDR3 reads TGTGCCAGCAGTGACAGGGGAGGTGATGAAAAACTGTTTTTT.